One T cell receptor (beta chain) is described in this entry. These data come from a study of blood T cell repertoires in COVID-19. In the study's own analysis: The authors estimated nucleated cell counts from reference gene primer amplification. Sequencing used immunoSEQ multiplex PCR; TCRdb keeps in-frame clones, though not all of them. V, J and clone size are taken as reported in that table, and D and trimming were inferred from the DNA itself. The sample includes about 130,000 clones, approximately 80% of them seen just once. Unmatched junction bases numbered 8, after V lost 8 bases and J lost 5 bases. Germline V lookup: CDR1 MNHEY, CDR2 SVGAGI. There are 14 residues in the CDR3. Those enrolled, adults aged about 18 to 89 years, came from under 25 US areas.

This rearrangement joins TRBV6-5 to TRBJ2-2, with TRBD2 matching over 7 bases. Material for sequencing was PBMCs or T cells enriched from blood (not recorded which). The sequence derives from a man in his forties or fifties who had recovered from COVID-19. CDR3 nucleotide sequence: TGTGCCAGCGGGCGACTAGCTGGGACCGGGGAGCTGTTTTTT. Translated, it gives CASGRLAGTGELFF.